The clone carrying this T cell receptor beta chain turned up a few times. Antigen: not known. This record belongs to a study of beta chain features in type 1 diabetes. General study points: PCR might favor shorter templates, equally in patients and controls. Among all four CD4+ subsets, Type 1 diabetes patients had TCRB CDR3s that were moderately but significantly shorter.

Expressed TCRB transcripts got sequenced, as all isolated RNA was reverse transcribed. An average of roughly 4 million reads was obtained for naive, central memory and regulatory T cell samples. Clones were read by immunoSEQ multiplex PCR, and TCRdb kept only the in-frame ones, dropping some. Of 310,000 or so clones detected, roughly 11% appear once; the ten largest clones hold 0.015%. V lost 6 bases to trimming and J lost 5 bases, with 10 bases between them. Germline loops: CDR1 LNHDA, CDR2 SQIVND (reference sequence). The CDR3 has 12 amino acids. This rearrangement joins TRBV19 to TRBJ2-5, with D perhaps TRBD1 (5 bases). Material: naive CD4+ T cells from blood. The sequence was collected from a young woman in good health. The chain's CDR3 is CASSPGWETQYF. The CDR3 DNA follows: TGTGCCAGTAGCCCAGGGTGGGAGACCCAGTACTTC.